This T cell receptor (beta chain) was captured by sequencing in a study of blood T cell repertoires in COVID-19. Study information: The origin of the acute and convalescent COVID-19 samples was the United States, Italy and Spain. Sources were T cells, B-cell-depleted T cells, or PBMCs; the material itself was cDNA or gDNA.

In the authors' methods: The authors estimated nucleated cell counts from reference gene primer amplification. TCRdb's table, derived via immunoSEQ multiplex PCR, lists solely in-frame clones and lacks some. V, J and clone size were drawn from that table, and D and trimming were deduced from the DNA. The sample carries 100,000 to 130,000 clones, just over 70% recorded once. V shed 6 bases and J shed 4 bases, with 10 bases lying between them. Germline loops: CDR1 SNHLY, CDR2 FYNNEI. This CDR3 comprises 12 residues. The origin of this receptor is a woman aged 40-49 years with acute or convalescent COVID-19. Sequencing used peripheral blood. The J gene is TRBJ2-7, the V gene TRBV2; D perhaps matches TRBD2 (6 bases). This CDR3 reads CASRGGLYEQYF. The CDR3 bases are TGTGCCAGCAGGGGGGGTCTTTACGAGCAGTACTTC. The complete variable domain, with remaining parts taken from reference TRBV2 and TRBJ2-7, reads EPEVTQTPSHQVTQMGQEVILRCVPISNHLYFYWYRQILGQKVEFLVSFYNNEISEKSEIFDDQFSVERPDGSNFTLKIRSTKLEDSAMYFCASRGGLYEQYFGPGTRLTVT.